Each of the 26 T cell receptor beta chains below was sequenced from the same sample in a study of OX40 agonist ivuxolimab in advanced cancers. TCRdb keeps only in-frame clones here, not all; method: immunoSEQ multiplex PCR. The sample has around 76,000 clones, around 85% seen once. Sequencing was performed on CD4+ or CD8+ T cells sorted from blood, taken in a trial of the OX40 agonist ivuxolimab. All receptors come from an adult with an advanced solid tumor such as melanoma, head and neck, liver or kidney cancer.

In DNA form, the CDR3 reads TGTGCCAGCAGCCCGGCCGCTGGGGCCAACGTCCTGACTTTC. Encoded protein: CASSPAAGANVLTF. The chain combines TRBV11-2 with TRBJ2-6; unclear D gene. Trimming shortened V by 5 bases and J by 2 bases, and 7 bases separated the two germline ends. CDR1 SGHAT and CDR2 FQNNGV come from the germline V gene. The CDR3 runs 14 residues.

The CDR3 nucleotides read TGTGCCAGCTCACCCCTCGGTGGGAACACTGAAGCTTTCTTT. Translating it yields CASSPLGGNTEAFF. The chain has TRBV18 and TRBJ1-1; D is unresolved. Germline values: CDR1 KGHSH, CDR2 LQKENI. The V and J ends lost 3 bases and 1 base respectively, with 9 bases between them. CDR3 length: 14 amino acids.

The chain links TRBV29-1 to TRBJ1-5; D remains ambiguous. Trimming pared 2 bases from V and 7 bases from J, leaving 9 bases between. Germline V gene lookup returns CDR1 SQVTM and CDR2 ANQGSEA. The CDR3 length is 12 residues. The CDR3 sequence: CSVETPPQPQHF. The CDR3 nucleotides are TGCAGCGTTGAAACGCCTCCCCAGCCCCAGCATTTT. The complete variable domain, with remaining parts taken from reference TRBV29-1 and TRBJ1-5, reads SAVISQKPSRDICQRGTSLTIQCQVDSQVTMMFWYRQQPGQSLTLIATANQGSEATYESGFVIDKFPISRPNLTFSTLTVSNMSPEDSSIYLCSVETPPQPQHFGDGTRLSIL.

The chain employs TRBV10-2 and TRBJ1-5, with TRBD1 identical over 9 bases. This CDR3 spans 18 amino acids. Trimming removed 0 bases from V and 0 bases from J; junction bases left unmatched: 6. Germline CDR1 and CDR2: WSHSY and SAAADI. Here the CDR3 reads CASSESGQGSNSNQPQHF. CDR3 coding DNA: TGCGCCAGCAGTGAGTCGGGACAGGGCTCGAATAGCAATCAGCCCCAGCATTTT.

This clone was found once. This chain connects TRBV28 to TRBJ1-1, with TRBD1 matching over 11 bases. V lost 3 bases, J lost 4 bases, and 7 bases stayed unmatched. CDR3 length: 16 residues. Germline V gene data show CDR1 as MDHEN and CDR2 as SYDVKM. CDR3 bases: TGTGCCAGCAGTTTGGACAGGGGGCATTATGGCACTGAAGCTTTCTTT. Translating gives CASSLDRGHYGTEAFF.

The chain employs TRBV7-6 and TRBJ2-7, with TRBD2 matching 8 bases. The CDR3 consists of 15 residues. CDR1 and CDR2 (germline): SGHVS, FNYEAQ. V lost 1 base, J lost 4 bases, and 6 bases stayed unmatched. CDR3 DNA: TGTGCCAGCAGCTTAGTTGTCGGGGGGGAGTACGAGCAGTACGTC. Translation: CASSLVVGGEYEQYV.

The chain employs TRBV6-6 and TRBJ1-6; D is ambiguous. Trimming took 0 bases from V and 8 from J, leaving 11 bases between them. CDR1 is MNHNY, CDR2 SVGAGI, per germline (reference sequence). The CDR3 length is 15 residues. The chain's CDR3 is CASSYSGSGDSPLHF. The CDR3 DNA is TGTGCCAGCAGTTACTCAGGATCCGGAGATTCACCCCTCCACTTT.

The CDR3 nucleotides are TGTGCCAGCAGCAATGGTGTCAGGGTAGATGAAAAACTGTTTTTT. It translates to CASSNGVRVDEKLFF. The chain combines TRBV21-1 with TRBJ1-4; the table calls TRBD1, which could not be checked here. TRBV21-1 is a pseudogene. CDR3 length equals 15 residues.

The CDR3 DNA follows: TGTGCCAGCAGCCGCCTACTAGCCTCCTACAATGAGCAGTTCTTC. Encoded protein: CASSRLLASYNEQFF. The chain joins TRBV9 to TRBJ2-1; perhaps TRBD2 as D (6 bases). The CDR3 has 15 residues. V was cut by 4 bases and J by 0 bases, with 11 bases left in between. Looked up from germline, CDR1 is SGDLS and CDR2 is YYNGEE.

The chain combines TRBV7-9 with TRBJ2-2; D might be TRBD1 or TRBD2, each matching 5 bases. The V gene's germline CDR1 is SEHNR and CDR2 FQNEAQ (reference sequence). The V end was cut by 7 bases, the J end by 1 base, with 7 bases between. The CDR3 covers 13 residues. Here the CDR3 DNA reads TGTGCCAGCACGGGACGGAACACCGGGGAGCTGTTTTTT. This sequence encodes CASTGRNTGELFF.

The CDR3 sequence is CASRWGNEQFF. The CDR3 nucleotides read TGTGCCAGCAGGTGGGGCAATGAGCAGTTCTTC. The V call is TRBV7-2, the J call TRBJ2-1; D unclear. The CDR3 extends over 11 amino acids. The germline V and J ends were trimmed by 6 bases and 6 bases, with 6 bases remaining between them. CDR1 is SGHTA and CDR2 is FQGNSA in the germline V gene.

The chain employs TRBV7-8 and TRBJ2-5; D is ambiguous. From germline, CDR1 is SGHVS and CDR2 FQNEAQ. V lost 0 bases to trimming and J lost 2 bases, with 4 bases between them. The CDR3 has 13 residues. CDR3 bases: TGTGCCAGCAGCTTAGCTGAACAAGAGACCCAGTACTTC. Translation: CASSLAEQETQYF. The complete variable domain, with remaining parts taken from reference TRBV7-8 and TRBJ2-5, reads GAGVSQSPRYKVAKRGQDVALRCDPISGHVSLFWYQQALGQGPEFLTYFQNEAQLDKSGLPSDRFFAERPEGSVSTLKIQRTQQEDSAVYLCASSLAEQETQYFGPGTRLLVL.

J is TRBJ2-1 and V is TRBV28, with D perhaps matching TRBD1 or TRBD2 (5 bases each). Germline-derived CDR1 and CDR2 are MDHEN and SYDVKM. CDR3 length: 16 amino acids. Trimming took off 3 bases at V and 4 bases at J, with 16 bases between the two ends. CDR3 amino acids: CASSFTRDRLYNEQFF. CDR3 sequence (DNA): TGTGCCAGCAGTTTCACTAGGGACCGTTTGTACAATGAGCAGTTCTTC.

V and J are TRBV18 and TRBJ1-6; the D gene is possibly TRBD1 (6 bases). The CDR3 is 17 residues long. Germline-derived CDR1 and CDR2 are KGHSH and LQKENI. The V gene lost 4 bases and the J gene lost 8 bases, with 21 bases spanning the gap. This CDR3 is CASSQNFKTGKDSPLHF. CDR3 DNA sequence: TGTGCCAGCTCACAAAACTTCAAAACAGGGAAGGATTCACCCCTCCACTTT.

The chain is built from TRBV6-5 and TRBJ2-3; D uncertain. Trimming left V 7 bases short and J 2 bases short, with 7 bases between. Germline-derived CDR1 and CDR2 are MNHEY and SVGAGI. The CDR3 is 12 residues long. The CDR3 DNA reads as TGTGCCAGCAATTTTAACACAGATACGCAGTATTTT. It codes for CASNFNTDTQYF.

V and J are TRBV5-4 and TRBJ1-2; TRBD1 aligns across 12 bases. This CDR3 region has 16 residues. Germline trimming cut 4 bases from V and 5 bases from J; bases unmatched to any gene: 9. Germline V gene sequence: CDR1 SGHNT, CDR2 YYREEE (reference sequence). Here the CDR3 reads CASSKGQGALEYGYTF. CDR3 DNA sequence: TGTGCCAGCAGCAAGGGACAGGGGGCGCTCGAATATGGCTACACCTTC.

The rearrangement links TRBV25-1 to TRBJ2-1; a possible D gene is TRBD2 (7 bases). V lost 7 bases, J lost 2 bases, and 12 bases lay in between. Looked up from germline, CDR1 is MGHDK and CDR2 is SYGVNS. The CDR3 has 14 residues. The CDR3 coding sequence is TGTGCCAGCATAGGGGGGGTCCCCTACAATGAGCAGTTCTTC. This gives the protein CASIGGVPYNEQFF.

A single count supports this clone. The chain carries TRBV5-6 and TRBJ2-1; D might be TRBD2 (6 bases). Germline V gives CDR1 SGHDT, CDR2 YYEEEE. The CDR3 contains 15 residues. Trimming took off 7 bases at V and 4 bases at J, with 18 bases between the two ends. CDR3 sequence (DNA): TGTGCCAGCTCCGGGACTCACTTTGGTTACAATGAGCAGTTCTTC. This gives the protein CASSGTHFGYNEQFF.

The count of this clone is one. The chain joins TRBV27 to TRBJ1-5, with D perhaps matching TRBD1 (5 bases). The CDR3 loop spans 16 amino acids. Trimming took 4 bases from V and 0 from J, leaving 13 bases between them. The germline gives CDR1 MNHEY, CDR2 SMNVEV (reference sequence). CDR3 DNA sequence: TGTGCCAGCAGTTCCTGGACGGGGGGTAGCAATCAGCCCCAGCATTTT. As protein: CASSSWTGGSNQPQHF.

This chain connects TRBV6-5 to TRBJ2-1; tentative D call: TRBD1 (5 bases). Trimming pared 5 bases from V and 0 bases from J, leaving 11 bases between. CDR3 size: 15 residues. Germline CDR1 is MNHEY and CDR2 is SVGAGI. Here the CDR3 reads CASSPHRGSYNEQFF. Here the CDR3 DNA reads TGTGCCAGCAGTCCCCATAGGGGCTCCTACAATGAGCAGTTCTTC.

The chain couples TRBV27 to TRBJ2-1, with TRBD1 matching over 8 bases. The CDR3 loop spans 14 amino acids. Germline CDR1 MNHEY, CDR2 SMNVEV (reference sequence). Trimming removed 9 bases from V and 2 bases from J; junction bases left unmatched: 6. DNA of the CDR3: TGTGCCAGTAAGAGGACAGGGCCCTACAATGAGCAGTTCTTC. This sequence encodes CASKRTGPYNEQFF.

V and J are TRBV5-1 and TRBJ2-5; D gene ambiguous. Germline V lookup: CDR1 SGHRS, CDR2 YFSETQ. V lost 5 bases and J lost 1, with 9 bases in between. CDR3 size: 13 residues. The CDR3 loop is CASRLGVQETQYF. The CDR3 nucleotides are TGCGCCAGCAGACTTGGGGTCCAAGAGACCCAGTACTTC. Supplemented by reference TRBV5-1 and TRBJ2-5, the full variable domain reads KAGVTQTPRYLIKTRGQQVTLSCSPISGHRSVSWYQQTPGQGLQFLFEYFSETQRNKGNFPGRFSGRQFSNSRSEMNVSTLELGDSALYLCASRLGVQETQYFGPGTRLLVL.

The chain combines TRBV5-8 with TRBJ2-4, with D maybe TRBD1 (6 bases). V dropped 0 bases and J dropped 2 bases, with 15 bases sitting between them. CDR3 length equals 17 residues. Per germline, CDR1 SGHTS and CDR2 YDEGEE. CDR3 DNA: TGTGCCAGCAGCTTGGATCAGGGGCGGTGGACCAAAAACATTCAGTACTTC. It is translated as CASSLDQGRWTKNIQYF. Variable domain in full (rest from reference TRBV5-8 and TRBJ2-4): EAGVTQSPTHLIKTRGQQATLRCSPISGHTSVYWYQQALGLGLQFLLWYDEGEERNRGNFPPRFSGRQFPNYSSELNVNALELEDSALYLCASSLDQGRWTKNIQYFGAGTRLSVL.

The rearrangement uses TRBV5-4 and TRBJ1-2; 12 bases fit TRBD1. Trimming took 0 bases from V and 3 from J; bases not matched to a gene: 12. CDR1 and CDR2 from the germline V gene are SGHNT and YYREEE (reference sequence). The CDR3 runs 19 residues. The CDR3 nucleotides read TGTGCCAGCAGCTTGGGAGGAGGGACAGGGGGCGGCACCTACTATGGCTACACCTTC. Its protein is CASSLGGGTGGGTYYGYTF.

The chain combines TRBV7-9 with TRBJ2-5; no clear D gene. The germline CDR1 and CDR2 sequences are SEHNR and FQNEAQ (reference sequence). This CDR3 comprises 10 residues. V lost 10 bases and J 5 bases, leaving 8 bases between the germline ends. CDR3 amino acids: CATAGETQYF. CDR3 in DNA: TGTGCCACGGCCGGGGAGACCCAGTACTTC.

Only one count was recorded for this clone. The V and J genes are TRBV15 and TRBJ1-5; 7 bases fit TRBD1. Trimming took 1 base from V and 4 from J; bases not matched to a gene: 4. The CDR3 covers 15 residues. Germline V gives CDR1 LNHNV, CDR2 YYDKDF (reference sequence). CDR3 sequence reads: CATSRGGGGNQPQHF. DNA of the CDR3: TGTGCCACCAGCAGAGGAGGGGGCGGGAATCAGCCCCAGCATTTT.